This T cell receptor (beta chain) was sequenced in a study of blood T cell repertoires in COVID-19. Study-level information: The samples span acute and convalescent COVID-19 from the United States, Italy and Spain.

The authors' processing: Researchers report that nucleated cell counts were estimated from reference gene primer amplification. Libraries were prepared by immunoSEQ multiplex PCR; TCRdb keeps only in-frame clonotypes and omits some of them. The V and J calls and clone size are taken from that table; D and trimming were inferred from the DNA. The repertoire holds roughly 230,000 clones, around 88% seen once, with around 7.9% in the top ten. The CDR3 spans 14 residues. Germline trimming cut 4 bases from V and 1 base from J; bases unmatched to any gene: 4. CDR1 and CDR2 (germline): ENHRY, SYGVKD. The gene calls are TRBV10-3 and TRBJ2-7, with 7 bases matching TRBD1. The sample was peripheral blood. This TCR was sampled from a man aged 35-49 years with active or convalescent COVID-19. The CDR3 bases are TGTGCCATCAGTGGGGGGACAGAGTCCTACGAGCAGTACTTC. Residues: CAISGGTESYEQYF.